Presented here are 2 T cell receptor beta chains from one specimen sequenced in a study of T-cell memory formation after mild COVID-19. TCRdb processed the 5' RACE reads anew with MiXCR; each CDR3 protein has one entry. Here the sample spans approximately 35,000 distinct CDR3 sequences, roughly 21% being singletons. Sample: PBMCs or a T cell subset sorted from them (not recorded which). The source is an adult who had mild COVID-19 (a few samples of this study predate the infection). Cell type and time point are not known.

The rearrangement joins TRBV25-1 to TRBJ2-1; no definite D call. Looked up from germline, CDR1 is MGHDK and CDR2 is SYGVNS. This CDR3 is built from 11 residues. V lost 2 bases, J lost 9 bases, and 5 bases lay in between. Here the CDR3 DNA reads TGTGCCAGCAGTGAAAACGGTGAGCAGTTCTTC. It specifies CASSENGEQFF.

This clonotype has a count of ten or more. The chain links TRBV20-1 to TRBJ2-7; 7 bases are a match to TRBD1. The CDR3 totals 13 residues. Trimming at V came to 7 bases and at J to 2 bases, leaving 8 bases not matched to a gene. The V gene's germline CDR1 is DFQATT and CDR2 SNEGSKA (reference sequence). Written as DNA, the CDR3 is TGCAGTGTCCTCCCAGGGGGACCCTACGAGCAGTACTTC. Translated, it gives CSVLPGGPYEQYF.